This TCR beta chain was recovered during a study of cytomegalovirus exposure and HLA in healthy donors. General study points: Researchers catalogued approximately 160 TCR beta chains as cytomegalovirus-associated.

The PCR used 60 Vbeta and 13 Jbeta primers. In the original analysis: Later reanalysis found around 74 million unique TCR beta chains, roughly 10 million of them shared. Sequencing used immunoSEQ multiplex PCR; TCRdb keeps in-frame clones, though not all of them. The DNA was the basis for D and trimming; V, J and clone size are from that table. The sample has 180,000 or so clones, 70% to 85% seen once; the top ten hold 2% to 2.5%. A remark on this clone: Antigen: not known.

Germline V gives CDR1 LGHNA, CDR2 YSLEER. V shed 1 base, J shed 6 bases, and the junction held 11 bases outside the gene matches. This CDR3 is 17 amino acids long. The receptor was derived from a human donor in good health. This sequence joins TRBV4-3 and TRBJ1-2, with TRBD1 identical over 10 bases. Sequencing was carried out using PBMCs. The CDR3 coding sequence is TGCGCCAGCAGCCAAGGACAGGGGGCTTCGTTGTGGCATGGCTACACCTTC. This encodes CASSQGQGASLWHGYTF.